The 5 T cell receptor beta chains given below trace back to one sample, sequenced in a study of cytomegalovirus exposure and HLA in healthy donors. The PCR made use of 60 Vbeta and 13 Jbeta primers. Clones were read by immunoSEQ multiplex PCR, and TCRdb kept only the in-frame ones, dropping some. Here the sample spans roughly 160,000 clones, around four fifths being singletons. Source material: PBMCs. These receptors came from a man aged 25-45 years in good health and CMV-seronegative.

This clone was seen just once. V gene TRBV28 combines with J gene TRBJ1-4; TRBD1 matches 7 bases. V was clipped by 4 bases and J by 5 bases; unmatched bases: 7. Germline CDR1 is MDHEN and CDR2 is SYDVKM. The CDR3 has 15 residues. The CDR3 protein is CASSSTAGGNEKLFF. In nucleotides, the CDR3 is TGTGCCAGCAGTTCCACCGCAGGGGGAAATGAAAAACTGTTTTTT. Based on the CDR3 plus reference TRBV28 and TRBJ1-4, the full variable domain is DVKVTQSSRYLVKRTGEKVFLECVQDMDHENMFWYRQDPGLGLRLIYFSYDVKMKEKGDIPEGYSVSREKKERFSLILESASTNQTSMYLCASSSTAGGNEKLFFGSGTQLSVL.

The chain is built from TRBV14 and TRBJ1-1; tentatively, D is TRBD1 (6 bases). Germline CDR1 and CDR2: SGHDN and FVKESK. V lost 0 bases, J lost 1 base, and 12 bases lay in between. There are 16 residues in the CDR3. The CDR3 loop is CASSQEGWTANTEAFF. The CDR3 DNA sequence: TGTGCCAGCAGCCAAGAAGGGTGGACAGCGAACACTGAAGCTTTCTTT.

This chain connects TRBV6-5 to TRBJ1-3, with 11 bases lining up with TRBD1. V shed 6 bases, J shed 5 bases, and the junction held 6 bases outside the gene matches. CDR1 is MNHEY, CDR2 SVGAGI, per germline. The CDR3 sequence is 15 residues long. The CDR3 coding sequence is TGTGCCAGCAGCCAAAGGACAGGGGGCCGAAACACCATATATTTT. This sequence encodes CASSQRTGGRNTIYF.

This chain connects TRBV7-8 to TRBJ1-1; 7 bases align to TRBD1. Germline V gives CDR1 SGHVS, CDR2 FQNEAQ. The length of the CDR3 is 14 residues. The trim removed 6 bases at V and 0 bases at J, leaving 4 bases unmatched. For the CDR3, the DNA is TGTGCCAGCAGAGGACAGGACTTGAACACTGAAGCTTTCTTT. Its translation is CASRGQDLNTEAFF.

This sequence joins TRBV30 and TRBJ2-1; 7 bases are shared with TRBD2. The CDR3 covers 14 residues. Per germline, CDR1 GTSNPN and CDR2 SVGIG (reference sequence). Unmatched junction bases numbered 6, after V lost 2 bases and J lost 5 bases. CDR3 in amino acids: CAWSTAGVDNEQFF. The DNA of the CDR3 is TGTGCCTGGAGTACGGCGGGAGTTGACAATGAGCAGTTCTTC. The entire variable domain, with the rest obtained from reference TRBV30 and TRBJ2-1, is as follows: SQTIHQWPATLVQPVGSPLSLECTVEGTSNPNLYWYRQAAGRGLQLLFYSVGIGQISSEVPQNLSASRPQDRQFILSSKKLLLSDSGFYLCAWSTAGVDNEQFFGPGTRLTVL.